The next 32 T cell receptor beta chains were all read from a single sample in a study of response to subunit inactivated influenza vaccine. Each CDR3 protein gets one entry after TCRdb re-called the RT-PCR reads with MiXCR. The profile shows hundreds of thousands of distinct CDR3 sequences, less than 20% of them singletons. This specimen consisted of PBMCs from blood, obtained roughly 5 days after vaccination. All receptors derive from a man aged 45-60 years who received an inactivated influenza vaccine.

In its sample, this clonotype was seen once. Possible read error: a much larger clone is one base away. The DNA for the CDR3 is TGTGCCAGCAGCCAACAGGGCGGGAGGGCAGATACGCAGTATTTT. Amino acid sequence: CASSQQGGRADTQYF. The chain couples TRBV3-1 to TRBJ2-3, with 9 bases identical to TRBD2. Trimming at V came to 2 bases and at J to 4 bases, leaving 4 bases not matched to a gene. This CDR3 region has 15 residues. CDR1 and CDR2 (germline): LGHDT, YNNKEL (reference sequence).

This chain connects TRBV6-1 to TRBJ2-1, with 8 bases that match TRBD2. This CDR3 has 15 residues. Per the germline V gene, CDR1 is MNHNS and CDR2 is SASEGT. With 5 bases clipped from V and 0 bases from J, the junction kept 3 bases outside the gene matches. This chain's CDR3 is CASSPAGASYNEQFF. For the CDR3, the DNA is TGTGCCAGCAGTCCAGCGGGGGCCTCCTACAATGAGCAGTTCTTC.

Many counts were recorded for this clonotype. This CDR3 is CSARVGYNEQFF. CDR3 coding DNA: TGCAGTGCTAGAGTCGGGTACAATGAGCAGTTCTTC. The chain recombines TRBV20-1 with TRBJ2-1, with D unresolved. Germline CDR1 and CDR2: DFQATT and SNEGSKA (reference sequence). The V end lost 1 base, the J end lost 4 bases, and 5 bases lay between the germline ends. CDR3 length: 12 amino acids.

The chain has TRBV10-3 and TRBJ2-7; D assignment may be TRBD1 or TRBD2 (6 bases each). The CDR3 covers 13 residues. Trimming took 10 bases from V and 5 from J, leaving 18 bases between them. Germline loops: CDR1 ENHRY, CDR2 SYGVKD. The CDR3 sequence is CATEGLTGNEQYF. The CDR3 DNA follows: TGTGCCACGGAGGGCCTAACAGGGAACGAGCAGTACTTC.

This clonotype was counted at least ten times. V and J are TRBV7-2 and TRBJ1-5; 7 positions agree with TRBD1. The CDR3 totals 16 residues. V lost 5 bases, J lost 0 bases, and 7 bases stayed unmatched. CDR1 and CDR2 from the germline V gene are SGHTA and FQGNSA. The CDR3 reads CASSTGTADSNQPQHF. The CDR3 nucleotides read TGTGCCAGCAGCACCGGGACAGCTGATAGCAATCAGCCCCAGCATTTT.

This clonotype was picked up many times. The V call is TRBV6-2 or TRBV6-3, the J call TRBJ2-3; D uncertain. V was shortened by 6 bases and J by 5 bases, with 12 bases between the two germline ends. This CDR3 is built from 13 residues. Germline V gene data show CDR1 as MNHEY and CDR2 as SVGEGT. CDR3 region: CASRAGVGDTQYF. The CDR3 DNA is TGTGCCAGCAGGGCTGGGGTAGGAGATACGCAGTATTTT.

This clonotype was picked up many times. The V and J genes are TRBV10-3 and TRBJ2-6; no definite D call. Germline V CDR1 and CDR2: ENHRY, SYGVKD. The CDR3 extends over 16 amino acids. V shed 2 bases and J shed 1 base, with 9 bases lying between them. CDR3 in DNA: TGTGCCATCAGTGAGGGTGGTAGGTCTGGGGCCAACGTCCTGACTTTC. It is translated as CAISEGGRSGANVLTF.

This clonotype was counted a few times. The rearrangement links TRBV6-2 or TRBV6-3 to TRBJ1-2; 9 bases map to TRBD1. Trimming cost V 6 bases and J 6 bases; bases outside gene matches: 5. Germline V gene data show CDR1 as MNHEY and CDR2 as SVGEGT. The CDR3 spans 13 residues. CDR3 in DNA: TGTGCCAGCAGGAGGACAGGGGAGAATGGCTACACCTTC. This encodes CASRRTGENGYTF.

There are a few counts of this clonotype. The chain employs TRBV6-6 and TRBJ2-1; TRBD2 agrees at 13 bases. Germline CDR1 reads MNHNY; CDR2 reads SVGAGI (reference sequence). This CDR3 region has 23 residues. V lost 6 bases, J lost 0 bases, and 23 bases stayed unmatched. This CDR3 reads CASSRRMGLAGLVASSSYNEQFF. The CDR3 DNA follows: TGTGCCAGCAGCCGGAGAATGGGACTAGCGGGACTGGTGGCCTCAAGCTCCTACAATGAGCAGTTCTTC.

This chain joins TRBV29-1 and TRBJ1-4; 7 nucleotides agree with TRBD1. Germline V gives CDR1 SQVTM, CDR2 ANQGSEA. This CDR3 region has 11 residues. V was pared by 0 bases and J by 17 bases, with 6 bases of the junction left unmatched. The CDR3 DNA reads as TGCAGCGTTGAAGAAGGGGGGGACAGTTTTTTT. Encoded protein: CSVEEGGDSFF.

The J gene is TRBJ1-1, the V gene TRBV6-5, with 7 bases matching TRBD1. After removal of 5 bases from V and 9 bases from J, the junction contained 9 bases not matched to a gene. The CDR3 consists of 13 residues. Germline V gene sequence: CDR1 MNHEY, CDR2 SVGAGI. The CDR3 spells CASSLDRARKAFF. CDR3 DNA sequence: TGTGCCAGCAGTCTCGACAGGGCTCGAAAAGCTTTCTTT.

This clonotype was seen a few times. The V call is TRBV12-3 or TRBV12-4, the J call TRBJ1-2, with no clear D. Trimming took off 2 bases at V and 8 bases at J, with 12 bases between the two ends. The CDR3 runs 13 residues. Written as DNA, the CDR3 is TGTGCCAGCAGTTTATTAAGGGAAGGAGGCTACACCTTC. Translation: CASSLLREGGYTF.

This clonotype was seen more than once but under ten times. The chain recombines TRBV14 with TRBJ2-1, with D perhaps TRBD2 (6 bases). The CDR3 has 16 amino acids. CDR1 is SGHDN and CDR2 is FVKESK in the germline V gene. The ends were cut back, 2 bases at V and 2 bases at J, with 13 bases in the middle. This CDR3 reads CASSQIFAGTYNEQFF. The CDR3 DNA reads TGTGCCAGCAGCCAAATCTTCGCGGGAACCTACAATGAGCAGTTCTTC.

This chain joins TRBV6-1 and TRBJ2-2; 12 positions match TRBD2. The V and J ends lost 4 bases and 5 bases, in that order; junction bases with no gene match: 2. CDR3 size: 15 residues. Germline-derived CDR1 and CDR2 are MNHNS and SASEGT. The CDR3 nucleotides are TGTGCCAGCAGTGCTAGCGGGAGGGTAACCGGGGAGCTGTTTTTT. This sequence encodes CASSASGRVTGELFF.

This clonotype was picked up a small number of times. The rearrangement uses TRBV29-1 and TRBJ2-6; no definite D call. Germline CDR1 SQVTM, CDR2 ANQGSEA. The CDR3 loop spans 15 amino acids. Trimming cost V 0 bases and J 2 bases, with 8 bases left between them. DNA of the CDR3: TGCAGCGTTGAAGAAAGTGGACCTGGGGCCAACGTCCTGACTTTC. Translating it yields CSVEESGPGANVLTF.

This chain links TRBV4-3 with TRBJ2-7; D gene uncertain. From germline, CDR1 is LGHNA and CDR2 YSLEER. The CDR3 sequence is 16 residues long. Trimming took 0 bases from V and 0 from J, leaving 12 bases between them. The CDR3 sequence: CASSQDVWAASYEQYF. CDR3 DNA sequence: TGCGCCAGCAGCCAAGATGTGTGGGCCGCCTCCTACGAGCAGTACTTC.

This clonotype was counted only a few times. The V and J genes are TRBV7-2 and TRBJ2-1; D is unclear. The germline V gene has CDR1 SGHTA and CDR2 FQGNSA. This CDR3 contains 14 residues. V was shortened by 0 bases and J by 8 bases, with 11 bases between the two germline ends. CDR3 amino acids: CASSLARHGDEQFF. DNA for the CDR3: TGTGCCAGCAGCTTAGCGAGACACGGCGATGAGCAGTTCTTC.

V usage is TRBV11-3 and J usage is TRBJ2-1; D remains unclear. Per germline, CDR1 SGHNT and CDR2 YENEEA. The V end was cut by 5 bases, the J end by 3 bases, with 8 bases between. This CDR3 spans 13 amino acids. The CDR3 loop reads CASSLTRYNEQFF. CDR3 DNA sequence: TGTGCCAGCAGCCTCACCCGCTACAATGAGCAGTTCTTC.

The V call is TRBV5-1, the J call TRBJ1-1; no clear D. The CDR3 runs to 14 residues. V lost 2 bases to trimming and J lost 1 base, with 9 bases between them. Germline V gene data show CDR1 as SGHRS and CDR2 as YFSETQ. The CDR3 nucleotides read TGCGCCAGCAGCTTTTATGCGCCGAACACTGAAGCTTTCTTT. Protein product: CASSFYAPNTEAFF.

The sample holds a few counts of this clonotype. The chain combines TRBV27 with TRBJ2-3; 8 positions match TRBD2. This CDR3 region has 15 residues. Germline V gene data show CDR1 as MNHEY and CDR2 as SMNVEV (reference sequence). V lost 3 bases and J lost 7; bases outside the gene matches: 9. CDR3 sequence: CASSFFAGGPNTQYF. The CDR3 coding sequence is TGTGCCAGCAGTTTTTTCGCGGGGGGCCCAAATACGCAGTATTTT.

The genes are TRBV6-5 and TRBJ2-7, with a tentative D call TRBD1 (5 bases). The V gene lost 0 bases and the J gene lost 3 bases, with 12 bases spanning the gap. CDR3 length: 15 residues. Germline CDR1 MNHEY, CDR2 SVGAGI. The CDR3 coding sequence is TGTGCCAGCAGTTACTCTTTGGGGCACCTCTACGAGCAGTACTTC. It encodes CASSYSLGHLYEQYF.

The gene calls are TRBV28 and TRBJ1-6, with 8 positions matching TRBD1. CDR1 and CDR2 (germline): MDHEN, SYDVKM. Unmatched junction bases numbered 6, after V lost 3 bases and J lost 8 bases. The length of the CDR3 is 15 residues. The CDR3 bases are TGTGCCAGCAGTTTCCGGGACAGGAGATATTCACCCCTCCACTTT. Its protein product is CASSFRDRRYSPLHF.

J is TRBJ2-1 and V is TRBV7-9, with D unclear. From germline, CDR1 is SEHNR and CDR2 FQNEAQ (reference sequence). CDR3 length: 10 residues. The V gene lost 4 bases and the J gene lost 8 bases, with 3 bases spanning the gap. The CDR3 nucleotides read TGTGCCAGCAGCTCACATGAGCAGTTCTTC. Protein: CASSSHEQFF.

This clonotype was picked up a small number of times. V is TRBV20-1 and J is TRBJ1-1, with D tentatively TRBD1 (5 bases). Germline-derived CDR1 and CDR2 are DFQATT and SNEGSKA (reference sequence). Trimming took off 3 bases at V and 0 bases at J, with 11 bases between the two ends. CDR3 length: 14 amino acids. CDR3 protein: CSASMPGVNTEAFF. Here the CDR3 DNA reads TGCAGTGCTAGTATGCCGGGGGTGAACACTGAAGCTTTCTTT.

In this sample, this clonotype turned up a few times. This sequence joins TRBV4-3 and TRBJ2-4, with 7 bases aligning to TRBD2. Germline values: CDR1 LGHNA, CDR2 YSLEER. V was pared by 4 bases and J by 9 bases, with 6 bases of the junction left unmatched. There are 13 residues in the CDR3. CDR3 sequence (DNA): TGCGCCAGCAGCCGCGGGGGTCTGAGCATTCAGTACTTC. Protein product: CASSRGGLSIQYF.

The CDR3 sequence is CASGGQGFNEQFF. CDR3 coding DNA: TGTGCCAGCGGGGGACAGGGTTTTAATGAGCAGTTCTTC. This chain links TRBV25-1 with TRBJ2-1, with TRBD1 matching over 9 bases. V lost 8 bases, J lost 7 bases, and 6 bases stayed unmatched. Germline V lookup: CDR1 MGHDK, CDR2 SYGVNS. The CDR3 sequence is 13 residues long.

This chain uses TRBV15 with TRBJ2-1; 11 bases are a match to TRBD2. The CDR3 is 18 residues long. Germline CDR1 is LNHNV and CDR2 is YYDKDF (reference sequence). Trimming at V came to 0 bases and at J to 4 bases, leaving 8 bases not matched to a gene. For the CDR3, the DNA is TGTGCCACCAGCAGAGATAGAACTAGCGGGAGTAGATACAATGAGCAGTTCTTC. The encoded protein is CATSRDRTSGSRYNEQFF.

V is TRBV12-3 or TRBV12-4 and J is TRBJ1-4; D possibly corresponds to TRBD1 (5 bases). This CDR3 is 14 amino acids long. V was clipped by 6 bases and J by 4 bases, with 12 bases between them. The CDR3 DNA sequence: TGTGCCAGCAGAAGACAGTCCCTTAATGAAAAACTGTTTTTT. It yields the protein CASRRQSLNEKLFF.

This clonotype was observed a few times. The chain employs TRBV4-3 and TRBJ2-2; D is possibly TRBD1 (6 bases). Trimming removed 0 bases from V and 5 bases from J, with 13 bases in between. Germline V gene data show CDR1 as LGHNA and CDR2 as YSLEER. This CDR3 comprises 16 residues. In nucleotides, the CDR3 is TGCGCCAGCAGCCAAGATCAGGGGACGCGGACCGGGGAGCTGTTTTTT. Amino acids: CASSQDQGTRTGELFF.

The chain links TRBV20-1 to TRBJ1-5; the D gene is possibly TRBD1 (5 bases). Trimming took 2 bases from V and 6 from J, leaving 14 bases between them. CDR3 length equals 14 residues. CDR1 is DFQATT, CDR2 SNEGSKA, per germline (reference sequence). As DNA, the CDR3 is TGCAGTGCTAGACTCATCCAGGGACTTCAGCCCCAGCATTTT. Translating gives CSARLIQGLQPQHF.

The V and J genes are TRBV12-3 or TRBV12-4 and TRBJ2-2, with a weak D call TRBD2 (5 bases). The CDR3 runs 15 residues. V lost 5 bases and J 2 bases, leaving 12 bases between the germline ends. The chain's CDR3 is CASSPRLSNTGELFF. The CDR3 nucleotides are TGTGCCAGCAGTCCCAGACTATCTAACACCGGGGAGCTGTTTTTT.

This clonotype was seen repeatedly, ten times or more. CDR3 bases: TGTGCCAGCAGCTTAGGGACAGGGTCGGTCGGGGAGCAGTTCTTC. Translation: CASSLGTGSVGEQFF. The rearrangement joins TRBV7-2 to TRBJ2-1; TRBD1 aligns across 8 bases. The CDR3 totals 15 residues. The trim removed 1 base at V and 10 bases at J, leaving 9 bases unmatched. The germline gives CDR1 SGHTA, CDR2 FQGNSA.